The 18 T cell receptor beta chains below come from one sample, sequenced in a study of blood T cell repertoires in COVID-19. Method: immunoSEQ multiplex PCR; TCRdb's copy keeps in-frame clones and lacks some. The sample carries 140,000 to 150,000 clones, about 82% recorded once. The sample taken for sequencing was PBMCs or T cells enriched from blood (not recorded which). Every receptor here comes from a woman in her thirties or forties who had recovered from COVID-19.

This sequence joins TRBV5-4 and TRBJ1-2; 7 nucleotides line up with TRBD1. The CDR3 is made up of 14 amino acids. V dropped 0 bases and J dropped 7; count of bases not matched to a gene: 6. Germline V gives CDR1 SGHNT, CDR2 YYREEE (reference sequence). This CDR3 reads CASSLGQGIGGYTF. The CDR3 coding sequence is TGTGCCAGCAGCTTGGGACAGGGTATAGGTGGCTACACCTTC.

The rearrangement uses TRBV11-2 and TRBJ1-1; 8 nucleotides match TRBD1. CDR1 and CDR2 from the germline V gene are SGHAT and FQNNGV. J was trimmed by 5 bases and V by 5 bases; bases with no gene match: 7. There are 14 residues in the CDR3. The CDR3 DNA reads as TGTGCCAGCAGCCGCGGACAGGGCGGAACTGAAGCTTTCTTT. This encodes CASSRGQGGTEAFF.

This chain connects TRBV5-6 to TRBJ1-1; weak D call: TRBD1 (6 bases). CDR3 size: 15 residues. V shed 4 bases and J shed 0 bases, with 13 bases lying between them. From germline, CDR1 is SGHDT and CDR2 YYEEEE. CDR3: CASSRPQGMNTEAFF. The CDR3 DNA reads TGTGCCAGCAGCCGACCGCAGGGGATGAACACTGAAGCTTTCTTT.

CDR3 residues: CASTDEETQYF. CDR3 nucleotides: TGCGCCAGCACAGATGAAGAGACCCAGTACTTC. The chain has TRBV5-1 and TRBJ2-5; D ambiguous. V was trimmed by 6 bases and J by 3 bases, leaving 6 bases between them. The CDR3 consists of 11 residues. Germline V gene sequence: CDR1 SGHRS, CDR2 YFSETQ.

The chain has TRBV5-4 and TRBJ2-5; possible D gene TRBD2, 6 bases. Germline V lookup: CDR1 SGHNT, CDR2 YYREEE (reference sequence). Trimming removed 2 bases from V and 2 bases from J, with 13 bases in between. The CDR3 is 15 amino acids. The CDR3 coding sequence is TGTGCCAGCAGCTTAGGCGGGATGATACAAGAGACCCAGTACTTC. Translation gives CASSLGGMIQETQYF. The full variable domain, with the rest looked up from reference TRBV5-4 and TRBJ2-5, is ETGVTQSPTHLIKTRGQQVTLRCSSQSGHNTVSWYQQALGQGPQFIFQYYREEENGRGNFPPRFSGLQFPNYSSELNVNALELDDSALYLCASSLGGMIQETQYFGPGTRLLVL.

This clone was counted a few times. The chain is built from TRBV2 and TRBJ1-3; no clear D. CDR1 is SNHLY, CDR2 FYNNEI, per germline. This CDR3 is 14 amino acids long. The V gene lost 8 bases and the J gene lost 0 bases, with 11 bases spanning the gap. The CDR3 nucleotides read TGTGCCAGCCTGAGTGATTACTCTGGAAACACCATATATTTT. Translated: CASLSDYSGNTIYF. Variable domain in full (rest from reference TRBV2 and TRBJ1-3): EPEVTQTPSHQVTQMGQEVILRCVPISNHLYFYWYRQILGQKVEFLVSFYNNEISEKSEIFDDQFSVERPDGSNFTLKIRSTKLEDSAMYFCASLSDYSGNTIYFGEGSWLTVV.

Details on this clone: The junction does not match germline at one end; this may be a read error. The J gene is TRBJ2-1, the V gene TRBV7-8; D perhaps matches TRBD2 (6 bases). CDR1 is SGHVS, CDR2 FQNEAQ, per germline. The CDR3 length is 13 residues. The CDR3 bases are TGTGCCAGCAGCTTAGAAGCGGGTGGGGCATCGATCTTC. Residues: CASSLEAGGASIF.

This chain connects TRBV27 to TRBJ1-1, with D possibly TRBD1 on 6 matching bases. V was trimmed by 5 bases and J by 7 bases, leaving 11 bases between them. The CDR3 sequence is 12 residues long. From germline, CDR1 is MNHEY and CDR2 SMNVEV (reference sequence). For the CDR3, the DNA is TGTGCCAGCAGTCTACTACAGGGTGAAGCTTTCTTT. It is translated as CASSLLQGEAFF.

The CDR3 sequence is CASSERTGRAGYTF. In nucleotides, the CDR3 is TGTGCCAGCAGTGAACGGACGGGCAGGGCGGGCTACACCTTC. The genes are TRBV25-1 and TRBJ1-2, with a possible D match to TRBD1 (5 bases). Trimming left V 2 bases short and J 8 bases short, with 15 bases between. The CDR3 contains 14 residues. Looked up from germline, CDR1 is MGHDK and CDR2 is SYGVNS.

The rearrangement joins TRBV5-1 to TRBJ1-1; D call uncertain. CDR3 length: 13 amino acids. Per germline, CDR1 SGHRS and CDR2 YFSETQ. V was shortened by 3 bases and J by 6 bases, with 12 bases between the two germline ends. CDR3 in amino acids: CASSSVVTSEAFF. The CDR3 DNA sequence: TGCGCCAGCAGCTCTGTAGTAACCTCTGAAGCTTTCTTT.

This clone was recorded a few times. The chain employs TRBV6-5 and TRBJ1-1; D is unresolved. This CDR3 comprises 12 residues. V was clipped by 5 bases and J by 4 bases, with 8 bases between them. Germline V CDR1 and CDR2: MNHEY, SVGAGI. The CDR3 loop reads CASSRVSTEAFF. The DNA of the CDR3 is TGTGCCAGCAGTCGGGTTAGCACTGAAGCTTTCTTT.

V gene TRBV7-9 combines with J gene TRBJ2-5; 11 nucleotides match TRBD2. There are 15 residues in the CDR3. After removal of 6 bases from V and 4 bases from J, the junction contained 7 bases not matched to a gene. Germline V gene lookup returns CDR1 SEHNR and CDR2 FQNEAQ (reference sequence). CDR3 protein: CASRTSGSILETQYF. The DNA of the CDR3 is TGTGCCAGCAGAACTAGCGGGAGCATTTTAGAGACCCAGTACTTC.

This clone has only one observation. For the CDR3, the DNA is TGTGCCTGGAGTGTAAAGGGGACAGGGGTGTACGAGCAGTACTTC. It codes for CAWSVKGTGVYEQYF. V and J are TRBV30 and TRBJ2-7; 10 positions agree with TRBD1. This CDR3 region has 15 residues. V was clipped by 0 bases and J by 4 bases; unmatched bases: 6. Germline V CDR1 and CDR2: GTSNPN, SVGIG (reference sequence).

V is TRBV19 and J is TRBJ1-6, with D maybe TRBD1 (6 bases). Looked up from germline, CDR1 is LNHDA and CDR2 is SQIVND (reference sequence). V lost 11 bases and J lost 4, with 12 bases in between. The CDR3 is 13 amino acids. In nucleotides, the CDR3 is TGTGCCTGCCACCAGGGGTATAATTCACCCCTCCACTTT. Protein sequence: CACHQGYNSPLHF.

This clone has only a few counts. This chain uses TRBV9 with TRBJ1-3; D unresolved. The germline V gene has CDR1 SGDLS and CDR2 YYNGEE. Trimming removed 2 bases from V and 2 bases from J, with 5 bases in between. The CDR3 spans 13 residues. The CDR3 protein is CASSVQTGNTIYF. CDR3 coding DNA: TGTGCCAGCAGCGTTCAGACTGGAAACACCATATATTTT.

The J gene is TRBJ1-2, the V gene TRBV5-1, with D uncertain. With 2 bases removed from V and 0 bases from J, the gap between germline ends came to 17 bases. This CDR3 comprises 17 residues. Germline CDR1 is SGHRS and CDR2 is YFSETQ. The CDR3 DNA is TGCGCCAGCAGCTTAGATGGCAGGCGTGAAGCTAACTATGGCTACACCTTC. This gives the protein CASSLDGRREANYGYTF. The variable domain in full, with the rest retrieved from reference TRBV5-1 and TRBJ1-2, is KAGVTQTPRYLIKTRGQQVTLSCSPISGHRSVSWYQQTPGQGLQFLFEYFSETQRNKGNFPGRFSGRQFSNSRSEMNVSTLELGDSALYLCASSLDGRREANYGYTFGSGTRLTVV.

Here the CDR3 DNA reads TGCGCCAGCAGCAAATCCCCGGGACAGGGGGCTAATGAGCAGTTCTTC. Protein: CASSKSPGQGANEQFF. The chain joins TRBV5-1 to TRBJ2-1; the match to TRBD1 covers 12 bases. The J segment lost 7 bases and the V segment lost 4 bases, leaving 9 bases of the junction unmatched. The CDR3 runs 16 residues. CDR1 and CDR2 from the germline V gene are SGHRS and YFSETQ.

V and J are TRBV18 and TRBJ1-4; 8 bases are shared with TRBD1. Germline V CDR1 and CDR2: KGHSH, LQKENI. The CDR3 is 16 amino acids. V lost 4 bases, J lost 4 bases, and 8 bases stayed unmatched. The CDR3 region has the DNA TGTGCCAGCTCACTCCGACAGGGGCAGGATAATGAAAAACTGTTTTTT. Protein product: CASSLRQGQDNEKLFF.